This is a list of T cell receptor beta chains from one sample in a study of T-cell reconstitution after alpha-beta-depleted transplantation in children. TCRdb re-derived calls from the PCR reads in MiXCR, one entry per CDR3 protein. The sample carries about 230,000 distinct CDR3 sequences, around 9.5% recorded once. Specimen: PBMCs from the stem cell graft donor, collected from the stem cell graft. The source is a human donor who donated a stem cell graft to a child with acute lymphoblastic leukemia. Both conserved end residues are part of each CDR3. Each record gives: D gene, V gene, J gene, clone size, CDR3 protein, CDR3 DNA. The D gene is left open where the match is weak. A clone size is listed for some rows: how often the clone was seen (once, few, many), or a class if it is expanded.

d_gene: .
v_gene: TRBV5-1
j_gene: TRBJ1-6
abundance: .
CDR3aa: CASSLNQGDSPLHF
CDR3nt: TGCGCCAGCAGCTTGAACCAGGGCGATTCACCCCTCCACTTT

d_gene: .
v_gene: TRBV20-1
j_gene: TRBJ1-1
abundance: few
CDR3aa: CSARDPGGRLTEAFF
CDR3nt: TGCAGTGCTAGAGATCCCGGCGGACGGCTCACTGAAGCTTTCTTT

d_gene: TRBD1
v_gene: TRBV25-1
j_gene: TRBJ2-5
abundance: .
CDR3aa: CASSPLDRGLGETQYF
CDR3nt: TGTGCCAGCAGCCCACTGGACAGGGGGTTAGGAGAGACCCAGTACTTC

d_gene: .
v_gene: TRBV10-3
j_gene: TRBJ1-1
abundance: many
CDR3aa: CAISESIFGTEAFF
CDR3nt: TGTGCCATCAGTGAGTCGATATTTGGAACTGAAGCTTTCTTT

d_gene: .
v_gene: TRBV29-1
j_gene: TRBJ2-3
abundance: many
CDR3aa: CSVRIGLLGTDTQYF
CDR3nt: TGCAGCGTTCGAATAGGCCTTTTAGGCACAGATACGCAGTATTTT

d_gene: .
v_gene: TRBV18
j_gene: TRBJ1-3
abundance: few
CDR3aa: CASSRSQQGNSGNTIYF
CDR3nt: TGTGCCAGCTCACGCTCCCAACAGGGTAACTCTGGAAACACCATATATTTT

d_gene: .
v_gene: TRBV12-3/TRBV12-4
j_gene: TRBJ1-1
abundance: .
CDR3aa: CASSYLYTEAFF
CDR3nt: TGTGCCAGCAGTTACCTCTACACTGAAGCTTTCTTT

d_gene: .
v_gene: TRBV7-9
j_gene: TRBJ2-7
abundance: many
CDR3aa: CASSLSRDPIYEQYF
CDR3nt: TGTGCCAGCAGCTTATCCAGGGACCCAATCTACGAGCAGTACTTC

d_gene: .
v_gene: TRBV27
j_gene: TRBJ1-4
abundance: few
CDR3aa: CASSLWKRPNEKLFF
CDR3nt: TGTGCCAGCAGTTTATGGAAAAGACCTAATGAAAAACTGTTTTTT

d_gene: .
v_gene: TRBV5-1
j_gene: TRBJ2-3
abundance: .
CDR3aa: CASSPEGPSGTSTDTQYF
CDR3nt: TGCGCCAGCAGCCCGGAGGGCCCCAGCGGAACTAGCACAGATACGCAGTATTTT

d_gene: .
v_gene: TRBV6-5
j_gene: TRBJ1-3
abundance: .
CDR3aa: CASSYTGESGNTIYF
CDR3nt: TGTGCCAGCAGTTACACAGGCGAATCTGGAAACACCATATATTTT

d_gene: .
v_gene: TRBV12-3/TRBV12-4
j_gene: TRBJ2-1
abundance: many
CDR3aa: CASSLAGVPANEQFF
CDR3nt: TGTGCCAGCAGTTTAGCGGGGGTCCCGGCTAATGAGCAGTTCTTC

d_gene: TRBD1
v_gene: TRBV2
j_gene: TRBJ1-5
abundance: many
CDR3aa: CATTGAAQNQPQHF
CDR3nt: TGTGCCACCACAGGGGCAGCTCAGAATCAGCCCCAGCATTTT

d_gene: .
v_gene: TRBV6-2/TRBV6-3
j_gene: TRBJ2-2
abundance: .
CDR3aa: CASSYGRQETRRMFF
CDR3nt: TGTGCCAGCAGTTACGGAAGGCAGGAGACAAGAAGGATGTTTTTT

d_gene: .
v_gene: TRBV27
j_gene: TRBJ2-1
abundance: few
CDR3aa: CASSLPRGAQFF
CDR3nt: TGTGCCAGCAGTTTACCCCGGGGTGCGCAGTTCTTC

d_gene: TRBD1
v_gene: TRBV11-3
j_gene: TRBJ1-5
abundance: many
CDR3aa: CASSLGFRGLNQPQHF
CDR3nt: TGTGCCAGCAGCTTAGGATTCAGGGGGCTCAATCAGCCCCAGCATTTT

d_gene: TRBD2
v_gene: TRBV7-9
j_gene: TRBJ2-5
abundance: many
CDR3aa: CASSLDLAGGSETQYF
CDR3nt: TGTGCCAGCAGCTTAGACCTAGCGGGGGGATCAGAGACCCAGTACTTC

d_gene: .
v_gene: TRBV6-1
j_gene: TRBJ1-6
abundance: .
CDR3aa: CASNPGHNSPLHF
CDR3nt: TGTGCCAGCAATCCGGGGCATAATTCACCCCTCCACTTT

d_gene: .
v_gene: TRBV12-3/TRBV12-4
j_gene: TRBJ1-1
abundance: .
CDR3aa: CASSFLGGDEAFF
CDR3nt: TGTGCCAGCAGTTTTTTAGGCGGTGACGAAGCTTTCTTT

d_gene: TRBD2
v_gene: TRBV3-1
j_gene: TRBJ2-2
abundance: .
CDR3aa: CATSPNPGLANTGELFF
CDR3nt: TGTGCCACCTCCCCGAACCCGGGACTAGCGAACACCGGGGAGCTGTTTTTT

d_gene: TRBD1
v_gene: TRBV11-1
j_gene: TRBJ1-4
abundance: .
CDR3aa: CASSLDRDRGRGLFF
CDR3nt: TGTGCCAGCAGCTTAGACCGGGACAGGGGAAGAGGACTGTTTTTT

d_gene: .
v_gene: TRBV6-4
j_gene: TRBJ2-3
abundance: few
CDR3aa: CASSDGPFDTQYF
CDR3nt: TGTGCCAGCAGTGACGGGCCTTTCGATACGCAGTATTTT

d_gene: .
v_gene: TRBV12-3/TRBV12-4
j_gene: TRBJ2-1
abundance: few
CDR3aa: CASTPPGRWDNEQFF
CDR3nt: TGTGCCAGCACTCCCCCGGGTCGGTGGGACAATGAGCAGTTCTTC

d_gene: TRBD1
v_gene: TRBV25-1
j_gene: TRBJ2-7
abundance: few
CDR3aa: CASAPPDRYSYEQYF
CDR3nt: TGTGCCAGCGCCCCTCCGGACAGGTACTCCTACGAGCAGTACTTC

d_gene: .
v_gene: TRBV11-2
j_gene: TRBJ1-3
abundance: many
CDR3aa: CASSLEFRRVDRGNTIYF
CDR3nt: TGTGCCAGCAGCTTAGAATTTCGGCGGGTCGACCGAGGAAACACCATATATTTT

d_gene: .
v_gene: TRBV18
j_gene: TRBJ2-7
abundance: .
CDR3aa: CASSPENRDYEQYF
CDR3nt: TGTGCCAGCTCACCGGAGAATAGGGACTACGAGCAGTACTTC

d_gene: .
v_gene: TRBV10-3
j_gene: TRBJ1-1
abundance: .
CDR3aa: CAISESVAEAFF
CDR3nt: TGTGCCATCAGTGAGTCAGTGGCTGAAGCTTTCTTT

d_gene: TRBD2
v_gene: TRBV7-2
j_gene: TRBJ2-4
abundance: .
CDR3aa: CASSPILAGFAKNIQYF
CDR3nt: TGTGCCAGCAGCCCTATTCTAGCGGGGTTCGCCAAAAACATTCAGTACTTC

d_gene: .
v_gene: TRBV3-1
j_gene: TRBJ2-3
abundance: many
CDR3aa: CASQLTDTQYF
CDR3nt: TGTGCCAGCCAACTCACAGATACGCAGTATTTT

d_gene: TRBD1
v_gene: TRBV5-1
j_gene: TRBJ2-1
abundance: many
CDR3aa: CASSPLFGTERNNEQFF
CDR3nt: TGCGCCAGCAGCCCATTATTCGGGACAGAGAGAAACAATGAGCAGTTCTTC

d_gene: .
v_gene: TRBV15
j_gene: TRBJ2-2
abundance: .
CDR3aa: CATSSFRTSDIAGELFF
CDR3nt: TGTGCCACCAGCTCTTTCCGCACTAGTGATATCGCCGGGGAGCTGTTTTTT

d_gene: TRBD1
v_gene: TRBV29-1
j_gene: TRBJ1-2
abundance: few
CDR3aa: CSVVQGYGYTF
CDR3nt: TGCAGCGTCGTACAGGGGTATGGCTACACCTTC

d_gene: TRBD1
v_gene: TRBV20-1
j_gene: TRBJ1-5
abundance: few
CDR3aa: CSAGPGQGDQPQHF
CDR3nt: TGCAGTGCTGGCCCGGGACAGGGCGATCAGCCCCAGCATTTT

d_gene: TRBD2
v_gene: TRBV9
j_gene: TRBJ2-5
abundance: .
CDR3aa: CASSAPSGGQETQYF
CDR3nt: TGTGCCAGCAGCGCCCCGAGCGGGGGGCAAGAGACCCAGTACTTC

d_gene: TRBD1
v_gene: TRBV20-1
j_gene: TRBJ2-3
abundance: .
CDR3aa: CSASSTGASTDTQYF
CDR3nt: TGCAGTGCTAGTTCTACAGGGGCTAGCACAGATACGCAGTATTTT

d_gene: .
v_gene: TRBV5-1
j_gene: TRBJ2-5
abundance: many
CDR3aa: CASSLSGTPQETQYF
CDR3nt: TGCGCCAGCAGCTTATCGGGGACGCCCCAAGAGACCCAGTACTTC

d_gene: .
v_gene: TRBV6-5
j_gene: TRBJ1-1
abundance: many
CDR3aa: CATRWTAGTEAFF
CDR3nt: TGTGCCACCCGTTGGACAGCGGGCACTGAAGCTTTCTTT

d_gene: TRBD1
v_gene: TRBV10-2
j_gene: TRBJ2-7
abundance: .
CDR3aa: CASRALGQGSYEQYF
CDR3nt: TGCGCCAGCAGGGCCCTAGGACAGGGCTCGTACGAGCAGTACTTC

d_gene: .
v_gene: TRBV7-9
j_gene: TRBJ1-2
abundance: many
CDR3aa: CASSLIGGNFYGYTF
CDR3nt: TGTGCCAGCAGCTTGATCGGGGGAAATTTCTATGGCTACACCTTC

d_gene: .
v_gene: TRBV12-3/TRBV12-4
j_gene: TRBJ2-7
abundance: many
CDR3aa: CASSSSFPGHEQYF
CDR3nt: TGTGCCAGCAGTTCATCCTTTCCGGGCCACGAGCAGTACTTC

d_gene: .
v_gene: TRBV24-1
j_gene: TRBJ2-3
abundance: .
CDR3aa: CATVGQGRDTQYF
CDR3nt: TGTGCCACCGTGGGGCAGGGGAGAGATACGCAGTATTTT

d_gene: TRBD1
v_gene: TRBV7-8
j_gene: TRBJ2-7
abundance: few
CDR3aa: CASSPRDRTLYEQYF
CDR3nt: TGTGCCAGCAGCCCCCGGGACAGAACCTTATACGAGCAGTACTTC

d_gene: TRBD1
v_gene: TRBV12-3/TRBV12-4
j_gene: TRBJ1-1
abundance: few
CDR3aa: CASSDRGIHTEAFF
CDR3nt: TGTGCCAGCAGTGACAGGGGGATTCACACTGAAGCTTTCTTT

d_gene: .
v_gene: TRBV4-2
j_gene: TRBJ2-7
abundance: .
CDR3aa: CASSQVPEDEQYF
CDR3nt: TGTGCCAGCAGCCAAGTCCCTGAGGACGAGCAGTACTTC

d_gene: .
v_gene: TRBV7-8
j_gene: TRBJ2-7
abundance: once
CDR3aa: CASSLETDFSSSYEQYF
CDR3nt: TGTGCCAGCAGCTTAGAGACGGACTTCTCGAGCTCCTACGAGCAGTACTTC

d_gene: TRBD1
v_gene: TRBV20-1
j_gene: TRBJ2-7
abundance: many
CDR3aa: CSARNRDRGYEQYF
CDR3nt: TGCAGTGCTAGGAACCGGGACAGGGGTTACGAGCAGTACTTC

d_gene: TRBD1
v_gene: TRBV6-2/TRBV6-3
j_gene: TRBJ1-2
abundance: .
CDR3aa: CANRDSNYGYTF
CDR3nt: TGTGCCAACCGGGACAGCAACTATGGCTACACCTTC

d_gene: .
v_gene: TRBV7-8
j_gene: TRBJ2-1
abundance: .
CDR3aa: CASSSRRDVKIDEQFF
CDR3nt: TGTGCCAGCAGCTCCCGCCGGGACGTAAAAATCGATGAGCAGTTCTTC

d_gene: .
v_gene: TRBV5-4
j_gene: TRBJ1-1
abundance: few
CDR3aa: CASSDTVQGRQEAFF
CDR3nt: TGTGCCAGCAGCGACACCGTCCAGGGTCGTCAGGAAGCTTTCTTT

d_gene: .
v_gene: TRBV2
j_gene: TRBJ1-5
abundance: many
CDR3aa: CASNTDSNQPQHF
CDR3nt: TGTGCCAGCAACACGGATAGCAATCAGCCCCAGCATTTT

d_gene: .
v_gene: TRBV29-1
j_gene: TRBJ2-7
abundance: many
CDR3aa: CSVDARDSYEQYF
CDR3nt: TGCAGCGTTGACGCCAGGGACTCCTACGAGCAGTACTTC

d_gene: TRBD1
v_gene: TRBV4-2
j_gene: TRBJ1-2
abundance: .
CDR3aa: CASSQATGGIYGYTF
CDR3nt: TGTGCCAGCAGCCAAGCTACAGGGGGCATATATGGCTACACCTTC

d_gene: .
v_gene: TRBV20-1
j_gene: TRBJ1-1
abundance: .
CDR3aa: CSARVRGPDSEAFF
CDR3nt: TGCAGTGCTAGAGTTCGCGGACCCGATTCTGAAGCTTTCTTT

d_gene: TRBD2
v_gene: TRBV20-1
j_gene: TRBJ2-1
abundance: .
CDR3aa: CSAGHSGGSYNEQFF
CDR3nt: TGCAGTGCTGGACATAGCGGGGGCTCCTACAATGAGCAGTTCTTC

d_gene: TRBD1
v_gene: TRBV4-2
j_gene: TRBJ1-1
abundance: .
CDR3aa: CASSQAGQADEAFF
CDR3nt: TGTGCCAGCAGCCAAGCTGGACAGGCCGATGAAGCTTTCTTT